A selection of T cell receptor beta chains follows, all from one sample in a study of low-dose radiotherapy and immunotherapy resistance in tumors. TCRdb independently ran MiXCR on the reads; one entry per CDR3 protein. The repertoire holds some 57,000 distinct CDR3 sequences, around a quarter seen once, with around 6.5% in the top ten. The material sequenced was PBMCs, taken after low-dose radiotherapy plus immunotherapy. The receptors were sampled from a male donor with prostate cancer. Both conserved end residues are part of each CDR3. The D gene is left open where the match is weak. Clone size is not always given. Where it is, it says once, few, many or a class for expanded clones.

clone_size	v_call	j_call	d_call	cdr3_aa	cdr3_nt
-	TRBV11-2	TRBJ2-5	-	CASSLRGARETQYF	TGTGCCAGCAGCTTAAGGGGGGCGAGAGAGACCCAGTACTTC
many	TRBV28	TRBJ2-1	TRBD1	CASSKRTGGDEQFF	TGTGCCAGCAGTAAACGGACAGGGGGCGATGAGCAGTTCTTC
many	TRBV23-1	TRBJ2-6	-	CARNAGVSGANVLTF	TGCGCCAGAAACGCAGGGGTTTCTGGGGCCAACGTCCTGACTTTC
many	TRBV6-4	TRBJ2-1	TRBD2	CASNDVGLALGSSYNEQFF	TGTGCCAGCAATGACGTAGGACTAGCGTTGGGTAGCTCCTACAATGAGCAGTTCTTC
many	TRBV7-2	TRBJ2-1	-	CASSLAFNEQFF	TGTGCCAGCAGCTTAGCTTTCAATGAGCAGTTCTTC
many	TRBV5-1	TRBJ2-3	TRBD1	CASSRDRVTDTQYF	TGCGCCAGCAGCCGGGACAGGGTCACAGATACGCAGTATTTT
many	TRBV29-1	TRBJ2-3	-	CSVTAIGTDTQYF	TGCAGCGTCACAGCCATCGGCACAGATACGCAGTATTTT
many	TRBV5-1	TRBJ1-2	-	CASSSDGVYGYTF	TGCGCCAGCAGTTCGGACGGAGTCTATGGCTACACCTTC
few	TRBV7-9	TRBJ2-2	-	CASSPHGRAAGELFF	TGTGCCAGCAGCCCCCACGGGCGCGCCGCCGGGGAGCTGTTTTTT
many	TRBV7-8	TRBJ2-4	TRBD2	CASSPSGLAGKNIQYF	TGTGCCAGCAGCCCCTCCGGCTTAGCGGGCAAAAACATTCAGTACTTC
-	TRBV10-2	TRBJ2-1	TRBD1	CASSDPDRAPGDEQFF	TGCGCCAGCAGTGACCCCGACAGGGCCCCCGGAGATGAGCAGTTCTTC
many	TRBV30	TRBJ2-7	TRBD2	CAWSPLTSGYEQYF	TGTGCCTGGAGTCCCCTGACTAGCGGCTACGAGCAGTACTTC
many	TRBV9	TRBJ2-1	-	CASSRGRSYNEQFF	TGTGCCAGCAGCCGGGGGCGCTCCTACAATGAGCAGTTCTTC
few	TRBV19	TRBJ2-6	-	CASSQGGVSGANVLTF	TGTGCCAGTAGCCAGGGCGGGGTCTCTGGGGCCAACGTCCTGACTTTC
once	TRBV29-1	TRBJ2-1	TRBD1	CSGNRQGGSEQFF	TGCAGCGGAAATCGACAGGGCGGTAGTGAGCAGTTCTTC
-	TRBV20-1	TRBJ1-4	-	CSASRDGNEKLFF	TGCAGTGCTAGCCGGGACGGGAATGAAAAACTGTTTTTT
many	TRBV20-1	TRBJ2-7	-	CSASFGSSYEQYF	TGCAGTGCTAGTTTCGGGAGCTCCTACGAGCAGTACTTC
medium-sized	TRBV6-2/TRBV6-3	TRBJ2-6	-	CASSRRGAGGANVLTF	TGTGCCAGCAGCCGACGGGGCGCCGGTGGGGCCAACGTCCTGACTTTC
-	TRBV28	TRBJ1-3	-	CASGVGSTGNTIYF	TGTGCCAGCGGTGTCGGAAGCACTGGAAACACCATATATTTT
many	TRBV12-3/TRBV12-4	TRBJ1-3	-	CASRAGGGNTIYF	TGTGCCAGCAGGGCTGGGGGGGGAAACACCATATATTTT
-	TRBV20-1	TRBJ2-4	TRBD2	CSARTSALAKNIQYF	TGCAGTGCTAGAACTAGCGCCTTAGCCAAAAACATTCAGTACTTC
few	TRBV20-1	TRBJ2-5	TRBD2	CSARVTSGTETQYF	TGCAGTGCTAGAGTAACTAGCGGGACGGAGACCCAGTACTTC
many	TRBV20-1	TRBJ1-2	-	CSAGFNYGYTF	TGCAGTGCCGGGTTTAACTATGGCTACACCTTC
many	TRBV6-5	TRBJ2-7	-	CASSVVRGRPPEQYF	TGTGCCAGCAGCGTAGTTCGGGGCCGACCGCCCGAGCAGTACTTC
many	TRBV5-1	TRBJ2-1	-	CASSLEASVPPLFF	TGCGCCAGCAGCTTGGAGGCTAGCGTCCCGCCACTGTTCTTC
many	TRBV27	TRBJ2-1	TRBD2	CASSAGTSGYNEQFF	TGTGCCAGCAGCGCCGGGACTAGCGGGTACAATGAGCAGTTCTTC
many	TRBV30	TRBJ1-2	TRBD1	CAWSEGAEGYGYTF	TGTGCCTGGAGTGAGGGGGCGGAGGGCTATGGCTACACCTTC
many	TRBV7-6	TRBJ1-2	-	CASSLGVAFSNYGYTF	TGTGCCAGCAGCTTGGGGGTTGCATTTTCTAACTATGGCTACACCTTC
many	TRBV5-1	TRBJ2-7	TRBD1	CASSLDRGNYEQYF	TGCGCCAGCAGCTTGGACAGGGGAAATTACGAGCAGTACTTC
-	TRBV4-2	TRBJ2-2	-	CASSQRAGAGELFF	TGTGCCAGCAGCCAACGGGCCGGAGCCGGGGAGCTGTTTTTT
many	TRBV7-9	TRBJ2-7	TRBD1	CASSFPGQGTEQYF	TGTGCCAGCAGCTTCCCGGGACAGGGCACCGAGCAGTACTTC
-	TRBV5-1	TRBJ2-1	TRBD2	CASSLTSGRDNEQFF	TGCGCCAGCAGCTTAACTAGCGGGAGGGACAATGAGCAGTTCTTC
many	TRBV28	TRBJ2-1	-	CASSLSGEWNWDYNEQFF	TGTGCCAGCAGTTTATCCGGGGAGTGGAATTGGGACTACAATGAGCAGTTCTTC
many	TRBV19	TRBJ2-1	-	CASAGLSLNEQFF	TGTGCCAGTGCGGGGCTAAGTCTTAATGAGCAGTTCTTC
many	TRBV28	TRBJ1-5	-	CASSTGKKRWPQHF	TGTGCCAGCAGCACCGGGAAAAAAAGGTGGCCCCAGCATTTT
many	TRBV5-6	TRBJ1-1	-	CASSLAGSGTTEAFF	TGCGCCAGCAGCTTGGCCGGGTCAGGGACGACTGAAGCTTTCTTT
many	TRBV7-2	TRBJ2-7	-	CASSPVSEQYF	TGTGCCAGCAGCCCCGTGTCCGAGCAGTACTTC